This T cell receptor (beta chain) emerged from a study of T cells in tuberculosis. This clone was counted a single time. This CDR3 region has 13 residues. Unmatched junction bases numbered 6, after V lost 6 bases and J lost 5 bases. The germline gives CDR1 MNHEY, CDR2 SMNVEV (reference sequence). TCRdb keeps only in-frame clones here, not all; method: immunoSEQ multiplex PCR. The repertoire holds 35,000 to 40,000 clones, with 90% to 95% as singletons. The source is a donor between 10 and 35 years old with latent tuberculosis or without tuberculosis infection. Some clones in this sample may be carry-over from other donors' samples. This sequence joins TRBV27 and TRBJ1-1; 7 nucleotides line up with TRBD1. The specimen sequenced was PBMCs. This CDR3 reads CASRRQGLTEAFF. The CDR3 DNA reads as TGTGCCAGCAGAAGACAGGGTTTGACTGAAGCTTTCTTT.